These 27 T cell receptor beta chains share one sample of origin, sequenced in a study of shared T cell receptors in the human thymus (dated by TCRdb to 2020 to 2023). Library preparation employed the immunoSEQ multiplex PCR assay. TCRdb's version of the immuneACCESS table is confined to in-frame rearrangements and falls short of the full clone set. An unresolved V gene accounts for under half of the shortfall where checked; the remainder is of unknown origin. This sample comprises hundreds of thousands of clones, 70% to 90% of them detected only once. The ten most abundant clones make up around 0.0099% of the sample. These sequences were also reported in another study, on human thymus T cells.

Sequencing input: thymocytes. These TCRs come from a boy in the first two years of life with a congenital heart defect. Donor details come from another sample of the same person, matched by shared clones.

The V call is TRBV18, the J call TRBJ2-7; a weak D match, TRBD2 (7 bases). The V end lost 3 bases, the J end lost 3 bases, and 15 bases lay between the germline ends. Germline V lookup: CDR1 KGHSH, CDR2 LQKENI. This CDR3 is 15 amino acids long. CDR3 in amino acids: CASSPYRERGYEQYF. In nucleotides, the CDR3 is TGTGCCAGCTCACCTTACAGGGAGCGGGGCTACGAGCAGTACTTC.

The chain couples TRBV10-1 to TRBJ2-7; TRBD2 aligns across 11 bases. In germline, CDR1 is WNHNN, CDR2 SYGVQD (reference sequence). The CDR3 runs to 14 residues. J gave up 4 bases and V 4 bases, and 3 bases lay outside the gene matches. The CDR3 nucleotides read TGCGCCAGCAGTGGGGGACTAGCGGCTTACGAGCAGTACTTC. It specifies CASSGGLAAYEQYF.

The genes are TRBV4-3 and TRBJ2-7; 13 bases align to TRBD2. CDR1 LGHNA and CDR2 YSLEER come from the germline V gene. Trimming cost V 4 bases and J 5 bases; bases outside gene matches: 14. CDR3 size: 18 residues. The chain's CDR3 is CASSRGLAGSGLHDEQYF. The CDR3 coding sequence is TGCGCCAGCAGCCGGGGACTAGCGGGATCGGGCCTTCATGACGAGCAGTACTTC.

For the CDR3, the DNA is TGTGCCTGGATTGGGAGATCCAACTATGGCTACACCTTC. This sequence encodes CAWIGRSNYGYTF. The chain has TRBV30 and TRBJ1-2; D is ambiguous. The CDR3 is made up of 13 amino acids. CDR1 and CDR2 (germline): GTSNPN, SVGIG (reference sequence). V was trimmed by 4 bases and J by 2 bases, leaving 11 bases between them.

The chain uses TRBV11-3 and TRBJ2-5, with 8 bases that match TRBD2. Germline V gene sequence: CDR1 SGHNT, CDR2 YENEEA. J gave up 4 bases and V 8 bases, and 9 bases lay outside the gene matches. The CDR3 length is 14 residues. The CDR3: CASVGREGIETQYF. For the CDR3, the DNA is TGTGCCAGCGTAGGCCGGGAGGGCATAGAGACCCAGTACTTC.

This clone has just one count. The CDR3 loop reads CASSLTGLQYEQYF. CDR3 sequence (DNA): TGCGCCAGCAGCTTGACAGGGCTGCAGTACGAGCAGTACTTC. The gene calls are TRBV5-1 and TRBJ2-7; possibly TRBD1 for D (6 bases). CDR1 is SGHRS and CDR2 is YFSETQ in the germline V gene. This CDR3 is 14 amino acids long. V was cut by 1 base and J by 4 bases, with 12 bases left in between.

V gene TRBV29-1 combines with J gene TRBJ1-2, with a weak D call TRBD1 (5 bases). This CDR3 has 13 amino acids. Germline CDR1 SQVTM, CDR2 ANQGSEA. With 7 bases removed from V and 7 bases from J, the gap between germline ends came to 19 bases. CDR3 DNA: TGCAGCGCAAATACAGGTTCCGGGGGTGGCTACACCTTC. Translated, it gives CSANTGSGGGYTF.

Written as DNA, the CDR3 is TGCGCCAGCAGCCCCGGGACAGGCGGGTCAGATACGCAGTATTTT. Translation: CASSPGTGGSDTQYF. V and J are TRBV5-1 and TRBJ2-3; TRBD1 agrees at 8 bases. V was clipped by 4 bases and J by 4 bases; unmatched bases: 8. CDR1 and CDR2 from the germline V gene are SGHRS and YFSETQ. CDR3 length: 15 residues.

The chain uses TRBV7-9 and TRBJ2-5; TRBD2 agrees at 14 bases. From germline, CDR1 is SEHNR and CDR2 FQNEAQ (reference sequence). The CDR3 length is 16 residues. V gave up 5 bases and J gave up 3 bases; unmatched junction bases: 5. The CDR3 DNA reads TGTGCCAGCAGCCGGCCGGGACTAGCGGGAGAAGAGACCCAGTACTTC. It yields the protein CASSRPGLAGEETQYF. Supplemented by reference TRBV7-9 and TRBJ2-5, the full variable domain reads DTGVSQNPRHKITKRGQNVTFRCDPISEHNRLYWYRQTLGQGPEFLTYFQNEAQLEKSRLLSDRFSAERPKGSFSTLEIQRTEQGDSAMYLCASSRPGLAGEETQYFGPGTRLLVL.

CDR3 residues: CASRAGTGVSGAKNIQYF. CDR3 bases: TGTGCCAGCAGAGCCGGGACAGGGGTCTCGGGGGCCAAAAACATTCAGTACTTC. The chain uses TRBV25-1 and TRBJ2-4; 10 bases fit TRBD1. This CDR3 spans 18 amino acids. Germline loops: CDR1 MGHDK, CDR2 SYGVNS. Trimming cost V 6 bases and J 1 base; bases outside gene matches: 12.

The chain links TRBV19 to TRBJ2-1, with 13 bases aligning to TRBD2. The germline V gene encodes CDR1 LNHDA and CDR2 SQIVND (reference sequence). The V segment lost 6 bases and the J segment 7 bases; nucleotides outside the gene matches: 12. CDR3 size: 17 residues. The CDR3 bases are TGTGCCAGTAGCCGATTCCGACTAGCGGGAGGTTGGAATGAGCAGTTCTTC. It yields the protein CASSRFRLAGGWNEQFF. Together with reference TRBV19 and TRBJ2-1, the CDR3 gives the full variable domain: DGGITQSPKYLFRKEGQNVTLSCEQNLNHDAMYWYRQDPGQGLRLIYYSQIVNDFQKGDIAEGYSVSREKKESFPLTVTSAQKNPTAFYLCASSRFRLAGGWNEQFFGPGTRLTVL.

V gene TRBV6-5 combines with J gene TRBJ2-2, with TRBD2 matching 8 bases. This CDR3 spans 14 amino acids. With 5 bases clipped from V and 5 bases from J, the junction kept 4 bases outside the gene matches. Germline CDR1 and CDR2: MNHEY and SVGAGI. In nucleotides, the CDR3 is TGTGCCAGCAGTACTAGCGGAAAGACCGGGGAGCTGTTTTTT. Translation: CASSTSGKTGELFF.

The CDR3 here is CASSSGLADEQYF. The CDR3 DNA reads TGTGCCAGCAGCTCCGGACTAGCGGACGAGCAGTACTTC. V is TRBV5-4 and J is TRBJ2-7, with 10 positions matching TRBD2. The trim removed 3 bases at V and 5 bases at J, leaving 2 bases unmatched. There are 13 residues in the CDR3. Germline V gene data show CDR1 as SGHNT and CDR2 as YYREEE (reference sequence).

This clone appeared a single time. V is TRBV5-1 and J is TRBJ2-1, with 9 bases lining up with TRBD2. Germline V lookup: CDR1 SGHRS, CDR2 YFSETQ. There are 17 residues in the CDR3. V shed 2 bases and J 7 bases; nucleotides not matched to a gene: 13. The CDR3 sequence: CASSFMLRAGGPNEQFF. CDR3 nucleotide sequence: TGCGCCAGCAGCTTCATGCTGAGAGCGGGAGGACCGAATGAGCAGTTCTTC.

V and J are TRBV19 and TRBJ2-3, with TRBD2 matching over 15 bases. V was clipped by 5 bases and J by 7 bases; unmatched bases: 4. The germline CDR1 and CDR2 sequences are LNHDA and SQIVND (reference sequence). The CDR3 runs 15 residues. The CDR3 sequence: CASSGLAGGPHTQYF. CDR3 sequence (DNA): TGTGCCAGTAGTGGACTAGCGGGAGGGCCCCATACGCAGTATTTT.

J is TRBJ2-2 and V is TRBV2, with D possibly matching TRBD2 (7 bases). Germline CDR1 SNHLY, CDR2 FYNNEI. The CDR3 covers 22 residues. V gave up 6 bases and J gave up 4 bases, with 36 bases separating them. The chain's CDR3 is CASRGTPPTTGLPIHITGELFF. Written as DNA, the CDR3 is TGTGCCAGCAGAGGGACACCTCCCACCACGGGACTACCTATTCACATCACCGGGGAGCTGTTTTTT. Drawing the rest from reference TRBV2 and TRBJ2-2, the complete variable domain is EPEVTQTPSHQVTQMGQEVILRCVPISNHLYFYWYRQILGQKVEFLVSFYNNEISEKSEIFDDQFSVERPDGSNFTLKIRSTKLEDSAMYFCASRGTPPTTGLPIHITGELFFGEGSRLTVL.

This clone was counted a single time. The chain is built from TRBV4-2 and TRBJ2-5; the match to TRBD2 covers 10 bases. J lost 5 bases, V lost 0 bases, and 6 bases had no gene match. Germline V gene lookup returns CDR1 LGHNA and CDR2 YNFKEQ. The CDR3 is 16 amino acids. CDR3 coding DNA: TGTGCCAGCAGCCAAGAACTAGCGGGGCGGGAGGAGACCCAGTACTTC. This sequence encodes CASSQELAGREETQYF.

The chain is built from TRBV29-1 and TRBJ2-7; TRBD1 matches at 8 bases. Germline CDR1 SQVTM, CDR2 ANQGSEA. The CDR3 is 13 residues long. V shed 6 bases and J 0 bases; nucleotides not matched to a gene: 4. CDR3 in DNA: TGCAGCGTCCCGGGACAGGTCTCCTACGAGCAGTACTTC. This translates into CSVPGQVSYEQYF.

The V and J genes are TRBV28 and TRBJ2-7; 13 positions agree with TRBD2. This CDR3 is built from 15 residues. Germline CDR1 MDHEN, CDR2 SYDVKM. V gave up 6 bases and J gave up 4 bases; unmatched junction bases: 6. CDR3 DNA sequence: TGTGCCAGCAGCCCAGGGACTAGCGGGGCTTACGAGCAGTACTTC. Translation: CASSPGTSGAYEQYF.

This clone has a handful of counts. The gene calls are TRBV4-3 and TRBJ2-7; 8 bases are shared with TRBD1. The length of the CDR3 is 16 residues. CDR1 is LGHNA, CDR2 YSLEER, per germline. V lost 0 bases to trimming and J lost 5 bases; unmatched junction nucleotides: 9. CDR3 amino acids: CASSQDRAQGAHEQYF. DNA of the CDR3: TGCGCCAGCAGCCAAGATAGGGCCCAGGGGGCACACGAGCAGTACTTC.

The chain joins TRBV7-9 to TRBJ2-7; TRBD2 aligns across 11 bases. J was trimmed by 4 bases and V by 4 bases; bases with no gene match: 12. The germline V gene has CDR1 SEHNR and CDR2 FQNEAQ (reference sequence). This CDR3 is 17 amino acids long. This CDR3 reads CASSSKPPGTSGYEQYF. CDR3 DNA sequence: TGTGCCAGCAGCTCTAAACCGCCCGGGACTAGCGGTTACGAGCAGTACTTC.

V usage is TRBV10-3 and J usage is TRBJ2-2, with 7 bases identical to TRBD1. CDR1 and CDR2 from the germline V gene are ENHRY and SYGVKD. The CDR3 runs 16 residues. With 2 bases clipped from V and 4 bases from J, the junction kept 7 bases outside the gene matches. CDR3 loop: CAISELTGAVTGELFF. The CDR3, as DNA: TGTGCCATCAGTGAGCTCACAGGGGCGGTCACCGGGGAGCTGTTTTTT.

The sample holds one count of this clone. CDR3 DNA sequence: TGTGCCAGCAGCCCGGACAGTTTGGTCGGCGAGGGACTAGACACTGAAGCTTTCTTT. Protein: CASSPDSLVGEGLDTEAFF. The chain links TRBV7-3 to TRBJ1-1, with a possible D match to TRBD1 (6 bases). CDR1 is SGHTA, CDR2 FQGTGA, per germline. Trimming removed 5 bases from V and 3 bases from J, with 28 bases in between. The CDR3 is made up of 19 amino acids.

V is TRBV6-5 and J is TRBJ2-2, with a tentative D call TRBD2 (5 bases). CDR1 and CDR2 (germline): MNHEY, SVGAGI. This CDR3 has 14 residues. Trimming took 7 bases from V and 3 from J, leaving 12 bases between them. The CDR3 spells CASMGKRYTGELFF. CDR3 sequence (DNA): TGTGCCAGCATGGGGAAGCGGTACACCGGGGAGCTGTTTTTT.

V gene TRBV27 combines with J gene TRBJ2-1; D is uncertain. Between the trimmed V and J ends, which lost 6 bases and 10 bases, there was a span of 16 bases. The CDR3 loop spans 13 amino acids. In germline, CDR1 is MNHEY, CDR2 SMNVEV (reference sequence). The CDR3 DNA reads TGTGCCAGCAGCCAAAGTGACGTCAGGGAGCAGTTCTTC. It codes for CASSQSDVREQFF.

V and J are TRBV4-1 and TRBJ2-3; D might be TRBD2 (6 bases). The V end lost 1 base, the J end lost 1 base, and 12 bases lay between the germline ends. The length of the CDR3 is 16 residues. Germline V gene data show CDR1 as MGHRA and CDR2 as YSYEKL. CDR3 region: CASSQGQTGGTDTQYF. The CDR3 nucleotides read TGCGCCAGCAGCCAAGGGCAGACGGGAGGCACAGATACGCAGTATTTT.

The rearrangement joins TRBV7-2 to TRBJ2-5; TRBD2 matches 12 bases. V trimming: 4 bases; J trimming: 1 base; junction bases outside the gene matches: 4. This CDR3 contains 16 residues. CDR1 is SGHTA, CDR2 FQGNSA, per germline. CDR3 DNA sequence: TGTGCCAGCAGCTCGAAGGGACTAGCGGGCCAAGAGACCCAGTACTTC. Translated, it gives CASSSKGLAGQETQYF. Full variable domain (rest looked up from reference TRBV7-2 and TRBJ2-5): GAGVSQSPSNKVTEKGKDVELRCDPISGHTALYWYRQSLGQGLEFLIYFQGNSAPDKSGLPSDRFSAERTGGSVSTLTIQRTQQEDSAVYLCASSSKGLAGQETQYFGPGTRLLVL.